The rows below give T cell receptor beta chains drawn from one sample of a study of response to subunit inactivated influenza vaccine. TCRdb analysed the RT-PCR reads with MiXCR anew, one entry per CDR3 protein. This sample has 700,000 to 800,000 distinct CDR3 sequences, with under 20% found just once. Sequencing was performed on PBMCs from blood, taken 4 to 6 days after vaccination. Source of these receptors: a man aged 45-65 years who received an inactivated influenza vaccine. The conserved cysteine and the conserved F or W are not part of the CDR3 here.

CDR3: ASRNRGLLYGYT
J: TRBJ1-2
V: TRBV12-3/TRBV12-4

CDR3: ASSSSSGGYNEQF
J: TRBJ2-1
V: TRBV7-2

CDR3: ASSPMTRGEQF
J: TRBJ2-1
V: TRBV18

CDR3: ASSLTGFGYT
J: TRBJ1-2
V: TRBV12-3/TRBV12-4

CDR3: ASSDSGSRNQPQH
J: TRBJ1-5
V: TRBV6-1

CDR3: ASSVTSGRAYEQY
J: TRBJ2-7
V: TRBV12-3/TRBV12-4

CDR3: ASSPLSRGLLLSGANVLT
J: TRBJ2-6
V: TRBV12-3/TRBV12-4

CDR3: SATRGLGPYEQY
J: TRBJ2-7
V: TRBV20-1

CDR3: ASSLRGQLNTEAF
J: TRBJ1-1
V: TRBV12-3/TRBV12-4

CDR3: SVEAPGRANEQY
J: TRBJ2-7
V: TRBV29-1

CDR3: ASSLKGSGSPLH
J: TRBJ1-6
V: TRBV7-8

CDR3: ASRLTGFDEQF
J: TRBJ2-1
V: TRBV12-3/TRBV12-4

CDR3: ASSLAGAGNEQY
J: TRBJ2-7
V: TRBV12-3/TRBV12-4

CDR3: ASSRTKSSYEQY
J: TRBJ2-7
V: TRBV6-1

CDR3: SARDASHLETQY
J: TRBJ2-5
V: TRBV20-1

CDR3: SATLAGVYEQY
J: TRBJ2-7
V: TRBV20-1

CDR3: ASSPRTSGGAGYEQY
J: TRBJ2-7
V: TRBV7-2

CDR3: ASKYGTAGANVLT
J: TRBJ2-6
V: TRBV6-1

CDR3: ASRTRDRDERLF
J: TRBJ1-4
V: TRBV6-2/TRBV6-3

CDR3: ASSQGQGWDEQF
J: TRBJ2-1
V: TRBV4-3

CDR3: ASSLVSLAGGNYGKDTQY
J: TRBJ2-3
V: TRBV5-4

CDR3: ASSDGGGDYNEQF
J: TRBJ2-1
V: TRBV10-2

CDR3: ASSQGIAETQY
J: TRBJ2-5
V: TRBV4-3

CDR3: ATSDSLGASSYNEQF
J: TRBJ2-1
V: TRBV24-1

CDR3: ASSDTSREAF
J: TRBJ1-1
V: TRBV6-1

CDR3: SARASTGTNQPQH
J: TRBJ1-5
V: TRBV20-1

CDR3: ASRAPGPINYGYT
J: TRBJ1-2
V: TRBV2

CDR3: ASSYKGQGAGGYT
J: TRBJ1-2
V: TRBV6-5

CDR3: ASSSFSGPADTQY
J: TRBJ2-3
V: TRBV5-1

CDR3: ASSLVIGDNGYT
J: TRBJ1-2
V: TRBV4-3

CDR3: ASRGRDAFGTEAF
J: TRBJ1-1
V: TRBV12-3/TRBV12-4

CDR3: SARVPGLYGYT
J: TRBJ1-2
V: TRBV20-1

CDR3: ASSPRTSGRGETQY
J: TRBJ2-5
V: TRBV7-2

CDR3: ASSDSGTGDTDTQY
J: TRBJ2-3
V: TRBV25-1

CDR3: ASSSRLAYPKNTEAF
J: TRBJ1-1
V: TRBV6-2/TRBV6-3

CDR3: ASSLGRGVGTYEQY
J: TRBJ2-7
V: TRBV7-2

CDR3: ASSVKSRAQY
J: TRBJ2-3
V: TRBV9

CDR3: ASSQGASRDWHYEQC
J: TRBJ2-7
V: TRBV4-3

CDR3: SVPGTDSYNEQF
J: TRBJ2-1
V: TRBV29-1

CDR3: ASSRVTGEQY
J: TRBJ2-7
V: TRBV7-9

CDR3: ASSQEYTLNSPLH
J: TRBJ1-6
V: TRBV4-3

CDR3: ASSPLHPGLQYNEQF
J: TRBJ2-1
V: TRBV18

CDR3: ASSEGVSAHQETQY
J: TRBJ2-5
V: TRBV5-1

CDR3: ASSQDLTSGDTQY
J: TRBJ2-3
V: TRBV4-3

CDR3: SVESSGMSEQF
J: TRBJ2-1
V: TRBV29-1

CDR3: ASSLLGQLETQY
J: TRBJ2-5
V: TRBV5-5